This T cell receptor beta chain was documented in a study of circulating CD8 cells and anti-PD-1 response in melanoma. This clonotype rates as large. Germline loops: CDR1 SGHTA, CDR2 FQGTGA. Trimming cost V 5 bases and J 4 bases; bases outside gene matches: 16. CDR3 size: 20 residues. Live CD3+CD8+TCRalphabeta+ cells were sorted into four subsets by PD-1 and/or TIGIT. Using around 16 ng of total RNA, TCR libraries were made with the QIAseq Immune Repertoire TCR panel. TCRdb itself ran the reads through MiXCR, one entry per CDR3 protein. The sample has approximately 390 distinct CDR3 sequences, 9.5% to 12% seen once.

The sequence came from a human donor with melanoma. The specimen was CD8+ T cells from PBMCs, collected at baseline or after one month of anti-PD-1 therapy (not recorded which). The chain has TRBV7-3 and TRBJ2-1; 14 bases align to TRBD2. CDR3 residues: CASSPGVGLAGVLTYNEQFF. The DNA of the CDR3 is TGTGCCAGCAGCCCCGGGGTGGGACTAGCGGGGGTCTTAACGTACAATGAGCAGTTCTTC.